This TCR beta chain emerged from a study of T cells in Graves' hyperthyroidism and ophthalmopathy. Regarding the study as a whole: Most expanded thyroid clonotypes above 0.001 recurred in blood.

This CDR3 comprises 14 residues. Deletions cut 4 bases from V and 0 bases from J, with 12 bases between. Per germline, CDR1 SQVTM and CDR2 ANQGSEA. The source material, RNA transcripts, was used to amplify TCR beta CDR3 regions. The HTBI primer set drove a first-round RT-PCR of the TCR CDR3. TCRdb itself ran the multiplex PCR reads through MiXCR, one entry per CDR3 protein. The table records 650,000 to 800,000 distinct CDR3 sequences, 45% of them present only once. This clonotype was seen repeatedly, ten times or more. Its antigen is not known. Source material: peripheral blood or thyroid tissue (not recorded which). The genes are TRBV29-1 and TRBJ1-2; D is unresolved. The receptor's source is an adult man with Graves' disease, either hyperthyroidism or ophthalmopathy (not recorded which). CDR3 in DNA: TGCAGCGTTGCGGGAGGGCAACCTAACTATGGCTACACCTTC. Its protein is CSVAGGQPNYGYTF.